The 11 T cell receptor beta chains below come from one sample, sequenced in a study of cytomegalovirus exposure and HLA in healthy donors. The PCR employed 60 Vbeta primers together with 13 Jbeta primers. Using immunoSEQ multiplex PCR, the repertoire was profiled, and TCRdb retains in-frame clones only, with some absent. Of about 120,000 clones listed, about 78% are singletons. Source material: PBMCs. These TCRs come from a middle-aged woman in good health and CMV-seropositive.

This rearrangement joins TRBV30 to TRBJ1-6; D not resolved. The CDR3 spans 12 residues. Deletions cut 0 bases from V and 10 bases from J, with 7 bases between. Germline-derived CDR1 and CDR2 are GTSNPN and SVGIG (reference sequence). The chain's CDR3 is CAWSVQHSPLHF. In DNA, the CDR3 is TGTGCCTGGAGTGTACAACACTCACCCCTCCACTTT.

V gene TRBV11-2 combines with J gene TRBJ2-1; 7 positions agree with TRBD2. The CDR3 length is 13 residues. CDR1 is SGHAT and CDR2 is FQNNGV in the germline V gene. Trimming removed 5 bases from V and 14 bases from J; junction bases left unmatched: 12. The CDR3 here is CASSPHAGDGEFF. In nucleotides, the CDR3 is TGTGCCAGCAGCCCCCACGCGGGGGACGGGGAGTTCTTC.

The chain combines TRBV2 with TRBJ1-1; D is undetermined. V dropped 6 bases and J dropped 5 bases, with 10 bases sitting between them. Germline-derived CDR1 and CDR2 are SNHLY and FYNNEI. CDR3 length equals 12 residues. The CDR3 coding sequence is TGTGCCAGCAGCGACCCTAGGACTGAAGCTTTCTTT. Residues: CASSDPRTEAFF.

The chain employs TRBV7-2 and TRBJ1-2, with 10 bases fitting TRBD1. Per the germline V gene, CDR1 is SGHTA and CDR2 is FQGNSA. The CDR3 totals 15 residues. The V segment lost 1 base and the J segment 5 bases; nucleotides outside the gene matches: 4. The CDR3 here is CASSLERQGAYGYTF. CDR3 DNA: TGTGCCAGCAGCTTAGAGAGACAGGGGGCTTATGGCTACACCTTC. Using reference TRBV7-2 and TRBJ1-2 for the parts outside the CDR3, the full variable domain is GAGVSQSPSNKVTEKGKDVELRCDPISGHTALYWYRQSLGQGLEFLIYFQGNSAPDKSGLPSDRFSAERTGGSVSTLTIQRTQQEDSAVYLCASSLERQGAYGYTFGSGTRLTVV.

This clone was picked up one time. V gene TRBV19 combines with J gene TRBJ2-4; no reliable D call. Germline CDR1 reads LNHDA; CDR2 reads SQIVND (reference sequence). The V gene lost 1 base and the J gene lost 2 bases, with 9 bases spanning the gap. This CDR3 has 15 residues. The CDR3 here is CASSIGGATKNIQYF. DNA of the CDR3: TGTGCCAGTAGTATAGGAGGAGCGACCAAAAACATTCAGTACTTC.

This chain uses TRBV2 with TRBJ2-2; 10 bases align to TRBD2. V dropped 6 bases and J dropped 6; count of bases not matched to a gene: 7. The CDR3 is made up of 15 amino acids. Germline values: CDR1 SNHLY, CDR2 FYNNEI. CDR3 nucleotide sequence: TGTGCCAGCAGGCTAGCGGGGGATTCCGCCGGGGAGCTGTTTTTT. It is translated as CASRLAGDSAGELFF.

The V and J genes are TRBV29-1 and TRBJ2-7; perhaps TRBD2 as D (6 bases). The CDR3 has 13 residues. V shed 7 bases and J shed 6 bases, with 19 bases lying between them. Germline V gene lookup returns CDR1 SQVTM and CDR2 ANQGSEA. The CDR3 loop is CSATSSAGGEQYF. The CDR3 DNA sequence: TGCAGCGCCACAAGTTCCGCCGGGGGCGAGCAGTACTTC.

This clone was detected only a few times. The V call is TRBV7-6, the J call TRBJ2-3; weak D call: TRBD2 (7 bases). The ends were cut back, 2 bases at V and 5 bases at J, with 20 bases in the middle. The CDR3 is 17 amino acids. Looked up from germline, CDR1 is SGHVS and CDR2 is FNYEAQ. CDR3 loop: CASSLPVGGGGIDTQYF. CDR3 bases: TGTGCCAGCAGCTTACCGGTCGGAGGGGGGGGAATAGATACGCAGTATTTT.

The gene calls are TRBV25-1 and TRBJ1-4, with 7 nucleotides matching TRBD1. The V gene end was trimmed by 2 bases and the J gene end by 3 bases; junction bases not matched to a gene: 3. Germline-derived CDR1 and CDR2 are MGHDK and SYGVNS. The CDR3 consists of 15 residues. CDR3 sequence reads: CASSEPGQPNEKLFF. CDR3 DNA sequence: TGTGCCAGCAGTGAACCGGGACAGCCTAATGAAAAACTGTTTTTT.

This clone appeared once. The germline gene is not matched at one end of the junction; a read error may be the cause. The CDR3 bases are TGTGCCAGCAGTGTTCGACAGGGGGCTTTATTT. Residues: CASSVRQGALF. The chain employs TRBV2 and TRBJ1-6, with TRBD1 identical over 10 bases. This CDR3 is built from 11 residues. The germline CDR1 and CDR2 sequences are SNHLY and FYNNEI. Drawing the rest from reference TRBV2 and TRBJ1-6, the complete variable domain is EPEVTQTPSHQVTQMGQEVILRCVPISNHLYFYWYRQILGQKVEFLVSFYNNEISEKSEIFDDQFSVERPDGSNFTLKIRSTKLEDSAMYFCASSVRQGALFGNGTRLTVT.

The genes are TRBV7-9 and TRBJ1-1, with D uncertain. The CDR3 extends over 15 amino acids. V shed 6 bases and J shed 1 base, with 15 bases lying between them. CDR1 is SEHNR, CDR2 FQNEAQ, per germline (reference sequence). The CDR3 spells CASRAKVGTNTEAFF. The CDR3 DNA is TGTGCCAGCAGAGCGAAAGTCGGCACGAACACTGAAGCTTTCTTT. Using reference TRBV7-9 and TRBJ1-1 for the parts outside the CDR3, the full variable domain is DTGVSQNPRHKITKRGQNVTFRCDPISEHNRLYWYRQTLGQGPEFLTYFQNEAQLEKSRLLSDRFSAERPKGSFSTLEIQRTEQGDSAMYLCASRAKVGTNTEAFFGQGTRLTVV.